This T cell receptor (beta chain) is drawn from a study of cytomegalovirus exposure and HLA in healthy donors. For the study at large: The same platform used for the 650 to 850 first-cohort repertoires was also used for the 90 to 150 validation repertoires, as a later analysis reported.

Profiled with immunoSEQ multiplex PCR; TCRdb holds only in-frame clones, not every one. The data show about 110,000 clones, with 70% to 90% seen just once and approximately 3% held by the top ten. V dropped 6 bases and J dropped 2 bases, with 10 bases sitting between them. CDR3 length: 13 amino acids. The germline CDR1 and CDR2 sequences are LNHDA and SQIVND (reference sequence). This clone was seen a handful of times. J is TRBJ1-2 and V is TRBV19; no clear D gene. The sequenced sample consisted of PBMCs. This clonotype was sampled from a woman aged 18-29 years in good health and CMV-seronegative. The chain's CDR3 is CASSLLRNYGYTF. In nucleotides, the CDR3 is TGTGCCAGTAGCCTACTGAGAAACTATGGCTACACCTTC.